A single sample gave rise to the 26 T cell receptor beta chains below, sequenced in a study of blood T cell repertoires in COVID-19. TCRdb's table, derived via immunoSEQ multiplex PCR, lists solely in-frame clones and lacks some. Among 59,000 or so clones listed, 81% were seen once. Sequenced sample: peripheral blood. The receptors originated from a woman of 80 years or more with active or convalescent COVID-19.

The CDR3 sequence is CASSESRWDRGHTGELFF. CDR3 in DNA: TGTGCCAGCAGTGAAAGTCGTTGGGACAGGGGGCACACCGGGGAGCTGTTTTTT. The gene calls are TRBV2 and TRBJ2-2; 12 bases map to TRBD1. The germline gives CDR1 SNHLY, CDR2 FYNNEI. CDR3 length: 18 amino acids. V shed 2 bases and J 3 bases; nucleotides not matched to a gene: 7.

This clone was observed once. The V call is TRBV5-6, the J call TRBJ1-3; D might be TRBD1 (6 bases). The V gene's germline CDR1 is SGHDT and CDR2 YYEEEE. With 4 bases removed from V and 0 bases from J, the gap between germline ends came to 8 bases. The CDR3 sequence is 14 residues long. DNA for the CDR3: TGTGCCAGCAGCGTGGGACACTCTGGAAACACCATATATTTT. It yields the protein CASSVGHSGNTIYF.

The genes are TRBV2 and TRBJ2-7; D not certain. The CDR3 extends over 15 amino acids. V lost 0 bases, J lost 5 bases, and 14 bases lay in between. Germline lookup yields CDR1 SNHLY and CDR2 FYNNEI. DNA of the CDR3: TGTGCCAGCAGTGAAGCGCTTCCAGGTCAGGACGAGCAGTACTTC. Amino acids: CASSEALPGQDEQYF.

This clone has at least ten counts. CDR3 coding DNA: TGTGCCAGCAGCCAAGAGGGTTCCCAGGGATACGAGCAGTACTTC. This gives the protein CASSQEGSQGYEQYF. This sequence joins TRBV4-2 and TRBJ2-7; D might be TRBD1 (5 bases). The germline V and J ends were trimmed by 0 bases and 4 bases, with 13 bases remaining between them. The CDR3 length is 15 residues. CDR1 LGHNA and CDR2 YNFKEQ come from the germline V gene.

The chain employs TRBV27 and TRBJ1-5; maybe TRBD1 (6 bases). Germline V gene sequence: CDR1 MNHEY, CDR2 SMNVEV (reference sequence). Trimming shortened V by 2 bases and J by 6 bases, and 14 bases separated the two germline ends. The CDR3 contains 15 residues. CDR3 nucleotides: TGTGCCAGCAGTTTAGGGCAGGGGCGCGGTCAGCCCCAGCATTTT. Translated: CASSLGQGRGQPQHF.

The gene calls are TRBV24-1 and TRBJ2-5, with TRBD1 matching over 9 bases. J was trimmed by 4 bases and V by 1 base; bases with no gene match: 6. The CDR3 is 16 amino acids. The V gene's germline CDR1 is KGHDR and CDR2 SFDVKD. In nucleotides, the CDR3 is TGTGCCACCAGTGATTTAAAGGGACAGGGAGTAGAGACCCAGTACTTC. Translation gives CATSDLKGQGVETQYF.

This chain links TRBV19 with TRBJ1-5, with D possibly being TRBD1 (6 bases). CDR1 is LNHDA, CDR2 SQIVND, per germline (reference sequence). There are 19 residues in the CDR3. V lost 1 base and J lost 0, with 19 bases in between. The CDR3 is CASSIVFRTAQNSNQPQHF. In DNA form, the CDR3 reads TGTGCCAGTAGTATAGTTTTCCGGACAGCCCAAAATAGCAATCAGCCCCAGCATTTT. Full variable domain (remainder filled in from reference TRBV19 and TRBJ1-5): DGGITQSPKYLFRKEGQNVTLSCEQNLNHDAMYWYRQDPGQGLRLIYYSQIVNDFQKGDIAEGYSVSREKKESFPLTVTSAQKNPTAFYLCASSIVFRTAQNSNQPQHFGDGTRLSIL.

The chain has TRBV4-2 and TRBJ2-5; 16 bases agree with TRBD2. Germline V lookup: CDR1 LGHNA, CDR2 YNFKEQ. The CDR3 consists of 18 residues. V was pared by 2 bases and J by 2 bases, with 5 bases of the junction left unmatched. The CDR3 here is CASSQKGLAGGLQETQYF. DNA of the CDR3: TGTGCCAGCAGCCAAAAGGGACTAGCGGGGGGGCTTCAAGAGACCCAGTACTTC.

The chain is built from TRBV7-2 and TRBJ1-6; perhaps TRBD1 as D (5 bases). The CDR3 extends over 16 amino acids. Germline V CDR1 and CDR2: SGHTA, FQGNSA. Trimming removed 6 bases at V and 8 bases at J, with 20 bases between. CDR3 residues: CASRPPERDPYSPLHF. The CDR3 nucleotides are TGTGCCAGCAGGCCGCCGGAGCGGGACCCATATTCACCCCTCCACTTT.

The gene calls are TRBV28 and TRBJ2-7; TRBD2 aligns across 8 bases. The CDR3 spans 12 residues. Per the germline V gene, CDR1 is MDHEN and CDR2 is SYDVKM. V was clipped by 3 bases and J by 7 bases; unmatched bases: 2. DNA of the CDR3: TGTGCCAGCAGTTTTGGACTAGCAGAGCAGTACTTC. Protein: CASSFGLAEQYF.

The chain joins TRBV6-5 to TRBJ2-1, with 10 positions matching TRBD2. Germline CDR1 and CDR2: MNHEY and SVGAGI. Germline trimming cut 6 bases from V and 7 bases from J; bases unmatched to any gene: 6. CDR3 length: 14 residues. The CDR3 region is CASSPILAGNEQFF. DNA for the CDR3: TGTGCCAGCAGCCCCATACTAGCGGGAAATGAGCAGTTCTTC.

The CDR3 region is CASSLGQYSNQPQHF. The CDR3 coding sequence is TGTGCCAGCAGCTTAGGACAGTATAGCAATCAGCCCCAGCATTTT. The rearrangement joins TRBV11-2 to TRBJ1-5; TRBD1 might be the D (5 bases). The V end lost 1 base, the J end lost 0 bases, and 7 bases lay between the germline ends. The CDR3 consists of 15 residues. Per the germline V gene, CDR1 is SGHAT and CDR2 is FQNNGV.

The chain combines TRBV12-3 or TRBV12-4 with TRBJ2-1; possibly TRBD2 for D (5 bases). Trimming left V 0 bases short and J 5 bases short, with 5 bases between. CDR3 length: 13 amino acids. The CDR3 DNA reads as TGTGCCAGCAGTTTAGCGACTAACAATGAGCAGTTCTTC. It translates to CASSLATNNEQFF.

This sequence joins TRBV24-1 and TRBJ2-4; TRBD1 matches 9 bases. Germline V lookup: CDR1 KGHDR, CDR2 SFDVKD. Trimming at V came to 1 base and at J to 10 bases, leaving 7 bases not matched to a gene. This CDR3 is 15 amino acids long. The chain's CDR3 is CATSDFYRDREIQYF. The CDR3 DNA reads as TGTGCCACCAGTGATTTTTACCGGGACAGGGAGATTCAGTACTTC.

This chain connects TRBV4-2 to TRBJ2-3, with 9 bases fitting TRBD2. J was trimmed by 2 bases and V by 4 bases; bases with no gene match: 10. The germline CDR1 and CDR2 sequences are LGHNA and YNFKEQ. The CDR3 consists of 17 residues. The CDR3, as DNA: TGTGCCAGCAGCCGCAGGGGAGCGGGGGGCAACACAGATACGCAGTATTTT. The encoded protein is CASSRRGAGGNTDTQYF.

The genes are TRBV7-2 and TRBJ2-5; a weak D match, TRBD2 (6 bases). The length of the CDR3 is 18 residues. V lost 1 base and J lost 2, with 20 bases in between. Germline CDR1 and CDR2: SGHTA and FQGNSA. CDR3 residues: CASSLGGVEGHGQETQYF. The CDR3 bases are TGTGCCAGCAGCTTAGGGGGGGTTGAAGGGCACGGGCAAGAGACCCAGTACTTC. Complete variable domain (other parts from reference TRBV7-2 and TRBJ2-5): GAGVSQSPSNKVTEKGKDVELRCDPISGHTALYWYRQSLGQGLEFLIYFQGNSAPDKSGLPSDRFSAERTGGSVSTLTIQRTQQEDSAVYLCASSLGGVEGHGQETQYFGPGTRLLVL.

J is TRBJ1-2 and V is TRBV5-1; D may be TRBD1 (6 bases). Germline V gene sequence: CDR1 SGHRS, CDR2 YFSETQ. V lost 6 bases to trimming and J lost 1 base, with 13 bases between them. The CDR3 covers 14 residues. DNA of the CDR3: TGCGCCAGCACCGATCTCAGGGGTAACTATGGCTACACCTTC. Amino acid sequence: CASTDLRGNYGYTF.

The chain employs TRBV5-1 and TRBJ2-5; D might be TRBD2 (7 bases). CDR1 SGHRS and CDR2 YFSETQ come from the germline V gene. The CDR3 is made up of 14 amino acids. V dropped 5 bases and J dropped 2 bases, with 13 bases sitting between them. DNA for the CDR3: TGCGCCAGCAGTAAGGGGGGGGCACAAGAGACCCAGTACTTC. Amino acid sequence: CASSKGGAQETQYF.

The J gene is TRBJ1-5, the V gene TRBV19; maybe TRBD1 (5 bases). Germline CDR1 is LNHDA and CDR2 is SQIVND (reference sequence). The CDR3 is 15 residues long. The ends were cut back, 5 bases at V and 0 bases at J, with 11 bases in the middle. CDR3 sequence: CASSSKGYSNQPQHF. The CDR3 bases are TGTGCCAGTAGTTCCAAGGGGTATAGCAATCAGCCCCAGCATTTT.

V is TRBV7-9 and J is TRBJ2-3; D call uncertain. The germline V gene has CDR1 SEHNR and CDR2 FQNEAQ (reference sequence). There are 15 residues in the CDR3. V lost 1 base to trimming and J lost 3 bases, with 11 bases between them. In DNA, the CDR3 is TGTGCCAGCAGCTTAGGCGTTGAAGTTACAGATACGCAGTATTTT. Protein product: CASSLGVEVTDTQYF.

CDR3 in DNA: TGTGCCAGCTCACCACCGTCCCGGTCGGAGACCCAGTACTTC. Translated: CASSPPSRSETQYF. This rearrangement joins TRBV18 to TRBJ2-5; D remains ambiguous. CDR1 is KGHSH, CDR2 LQKENI, per germline. This CDR3 contains 14 residues. With 0 bases removed from V and 5 bases from J, the gap between germline ends came to 10 bases.

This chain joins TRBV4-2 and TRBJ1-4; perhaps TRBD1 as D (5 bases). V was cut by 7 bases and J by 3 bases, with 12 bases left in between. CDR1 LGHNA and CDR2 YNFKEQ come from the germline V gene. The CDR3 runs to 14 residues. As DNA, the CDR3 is TGTGCCAGCACCCGGGAGGGACCTAATGAAAAACTGTTTTTT. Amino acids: CASTREGPNEKLFF.

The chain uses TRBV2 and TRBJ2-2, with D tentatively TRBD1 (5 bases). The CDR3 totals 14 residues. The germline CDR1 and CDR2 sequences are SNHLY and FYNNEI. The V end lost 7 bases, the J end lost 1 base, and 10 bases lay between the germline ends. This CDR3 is CASTPGRNTGELFF. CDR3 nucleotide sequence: TGTGCCAGCACCCCAGGGCGGAACACCGGGGAGCTGTTTTTT.

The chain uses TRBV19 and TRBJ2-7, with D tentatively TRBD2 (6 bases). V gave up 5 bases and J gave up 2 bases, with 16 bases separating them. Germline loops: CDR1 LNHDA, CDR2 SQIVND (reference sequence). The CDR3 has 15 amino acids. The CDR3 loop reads CASSSVGEATYEQYF. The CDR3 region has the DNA TGTGCCAGTAGTTCCGTTGGGGAGGCAACCTACGAGCAGTACTTC.

The CDR3: CASSPQLAGTDTQYF. CDR3 sequence (DNA): TGTGCCAGCAGCCCCCAACTAGCGGGCACAGATACGCAGTATTTT. This chain uses TRBV11-2 with TRBJ2-3, with 8 bases matching TRBD2. The CDR3 is 15 amino acids. The germline CDR1 and CDR2 sequences are SGHAT and FQNNGV. V was clipped by 5 bases and J by 1 base; unmatched bases: 5.

For the CDR3, the DNA is TGTGCCAGCAGTTCCTCAGGGGCAACTGGAAACACCATATATTTT. It is translated as CASSSSGATGNTIYF. The chain combines TRBV6-5 with TRBJ1-3; D may be TRBD1 (6 bases). This CDR3 is 15 amino acids long. CDR1 and CDR2 (germline): MNHEY, SVGAGI. Trimming stripped 4 bases from V and 2 bases from J, with 12 bases between.